This T cell receptor (beta chain) was sequenced in a study of siplizumab effects on memory and regulatory T cells. Sequencing used immunoSEQ multiplex PCR; TCRdb keeps in-frame clones, though not all of them. This sample has roughly 62,000 clones, with over 85% found just once. Study-level points and caveats: There were only a minor fraction of alloreactive clones that mapped to unstimulated subsets. Siplizumab caused a significant drop in alloreactive sequences traceable to unstimulated CD4+ memory cells. Naive T cells were seen as more diverse than memory cells and as major alloresponse contributors.

In the case of this clone: What it recognizes is unknown.

V lost 5 bases, J lost 10 bases, and 11 bases stayed unmatched. Germline CDR1 and CDR2: MNHEY and SMNVEV (reference sequence). The CDR3 covers 14 residues. This chain uses TRBV27 with TRBJ2-3; 8 bases match TRBD2. The specimen sequenced was CD8+ T cells sorted from blood. The clonotype comes from a human donor in good health. This CDR3 reads CASSDLLAGISQYF. The CDR3, as DNA: TGTGCCAGCAGTGACCTTTTAGCGGGAATTTCGCAGTATTTT.